This T cell receptor (beta chain) derives from a study of blood T cells in healthy people across ages. A J-beta primer mix and a sample-barcoded 5' primer were used in a second PCR of about 6 to 12 cycles. Using its own MiXCR run on the 5' RACE reads, TCRdb lists one record per CDR3 protein. The data show fewer than 650,000 distinct CDR3 sequences, about 29% seen once. The sample also formed part of further work on T cells of mothers and their children. That publication notes: cDNA was made from all extracted RNA, roughly 1.4 ug per 15 ul.

Material for sequencing was blood. The TCR comes from a boy aged 2 to 10 in good health.

The CDR3 sequence: CASSLDRYGYEQYF. CDR3 DNA: TGTGCCAGCAGCTTAGATCGCTACGGCTACGAGCAGTACTTC. The chain links TRBV7-9 to TRBJ2-7; D is unclear. V was trimmed by 1 base and J by 3 bases, leaving 10 bases between them. The CDR3 is 14 amino acids. Germline CDR1 reads SEHNR; CDR2 reads FQNEAQ (reference sequence).